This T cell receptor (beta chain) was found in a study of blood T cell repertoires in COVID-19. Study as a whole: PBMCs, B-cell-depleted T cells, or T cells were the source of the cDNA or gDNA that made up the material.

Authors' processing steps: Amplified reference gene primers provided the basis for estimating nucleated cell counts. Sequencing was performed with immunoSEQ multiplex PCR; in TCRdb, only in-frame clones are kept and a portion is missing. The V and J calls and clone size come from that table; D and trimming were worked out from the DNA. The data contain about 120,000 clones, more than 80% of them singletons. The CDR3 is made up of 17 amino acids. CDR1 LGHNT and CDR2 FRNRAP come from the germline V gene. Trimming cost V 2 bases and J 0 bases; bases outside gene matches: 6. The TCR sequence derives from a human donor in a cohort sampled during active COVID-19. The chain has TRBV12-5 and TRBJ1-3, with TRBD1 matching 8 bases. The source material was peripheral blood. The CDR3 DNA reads TGTGCTAGTGGTTTGCCTGCCGGGACAGGCTCTGGAAACACCATATATTTT. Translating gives CASGLPAGTGSGNTIYF.